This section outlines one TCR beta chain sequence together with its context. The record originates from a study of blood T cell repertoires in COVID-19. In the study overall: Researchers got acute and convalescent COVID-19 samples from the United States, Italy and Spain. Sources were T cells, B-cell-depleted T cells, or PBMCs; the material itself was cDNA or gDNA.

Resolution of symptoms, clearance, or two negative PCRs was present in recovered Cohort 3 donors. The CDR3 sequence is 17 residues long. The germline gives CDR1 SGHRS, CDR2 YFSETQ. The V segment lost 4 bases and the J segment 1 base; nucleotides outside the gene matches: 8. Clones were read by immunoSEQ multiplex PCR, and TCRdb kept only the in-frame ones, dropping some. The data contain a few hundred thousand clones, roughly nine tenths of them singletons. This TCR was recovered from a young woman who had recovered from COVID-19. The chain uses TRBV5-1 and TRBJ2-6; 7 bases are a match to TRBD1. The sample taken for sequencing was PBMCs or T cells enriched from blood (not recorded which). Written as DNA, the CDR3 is TGCGCCAGCAGCCTACAGGGGCTTCCTTCTGGGGCCAACGTCCTGACTTTC. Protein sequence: CASSLQGLPSGANVLTF.